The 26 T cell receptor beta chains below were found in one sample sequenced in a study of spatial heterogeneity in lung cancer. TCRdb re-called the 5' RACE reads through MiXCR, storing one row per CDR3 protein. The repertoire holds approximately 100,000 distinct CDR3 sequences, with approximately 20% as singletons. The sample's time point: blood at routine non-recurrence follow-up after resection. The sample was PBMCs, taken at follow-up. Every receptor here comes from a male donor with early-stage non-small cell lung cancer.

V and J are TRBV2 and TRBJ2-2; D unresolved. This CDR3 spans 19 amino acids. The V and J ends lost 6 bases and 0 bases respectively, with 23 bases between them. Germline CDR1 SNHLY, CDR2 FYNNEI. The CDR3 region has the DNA TGTGCCAGCAGCGAATACGGAGAGTTGATTTACGCGAACACCGGGGAGCTGTTTTTT. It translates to CASSEYGELIYANTGELFF.

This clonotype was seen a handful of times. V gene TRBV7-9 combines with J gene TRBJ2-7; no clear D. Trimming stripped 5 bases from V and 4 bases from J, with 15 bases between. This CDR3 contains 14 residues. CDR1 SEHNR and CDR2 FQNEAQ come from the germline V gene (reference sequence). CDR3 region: CASSPTERLYEQYF. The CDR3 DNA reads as TGTGCCAGCAGCCCTACCGAGAGACTTTACGAGCAGTACTTC. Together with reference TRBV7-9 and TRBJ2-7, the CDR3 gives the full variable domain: DTGVSQNPRHKITKRGQNVTFRCDPISEHNRLYWYRQTLGQGPEFLTYFQNEAQLEKSRLLSDRFSAERPKGSFSTLEIQRTEQGDSAMYLCASSPTERLYEQYFGPGTRLTVT.

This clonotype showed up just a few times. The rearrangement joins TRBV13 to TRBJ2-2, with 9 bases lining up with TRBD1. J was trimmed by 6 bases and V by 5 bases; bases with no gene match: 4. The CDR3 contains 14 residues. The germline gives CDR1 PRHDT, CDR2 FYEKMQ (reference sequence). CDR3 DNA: TGTGCCAGCAGCCTGGGACAGGGAGCCGGGGAGCTGTTTTTT. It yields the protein CASSLGQGAGELFF.

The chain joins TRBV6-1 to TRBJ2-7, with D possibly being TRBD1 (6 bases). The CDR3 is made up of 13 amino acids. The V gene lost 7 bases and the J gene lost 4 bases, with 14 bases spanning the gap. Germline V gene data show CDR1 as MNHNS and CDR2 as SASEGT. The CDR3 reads CASTRGPEYEQYV. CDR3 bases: TGTGCCAGCACCAGGGGCCCAGAGTACGAGCAGTACGTC.

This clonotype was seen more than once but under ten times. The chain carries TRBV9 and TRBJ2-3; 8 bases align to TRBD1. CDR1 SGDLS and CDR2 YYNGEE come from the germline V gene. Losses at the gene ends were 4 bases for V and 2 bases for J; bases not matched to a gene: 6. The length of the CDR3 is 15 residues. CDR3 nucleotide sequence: TGTGCCAGCAGCCCACGGACAGGGATCACAGATACGCAGTATTTT. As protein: CASSPRTGITDTQYF. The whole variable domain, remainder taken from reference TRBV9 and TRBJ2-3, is DSGVTQTPKHLITATGQRVTLRCSPRSGDLSVYWYQQSLDQGLQFLIQYYNGEERAKGNILERFSAQQFPDLHSELNLSSLELGDSALYFCASSPRTGITDTQYFGPGTRLTVL.

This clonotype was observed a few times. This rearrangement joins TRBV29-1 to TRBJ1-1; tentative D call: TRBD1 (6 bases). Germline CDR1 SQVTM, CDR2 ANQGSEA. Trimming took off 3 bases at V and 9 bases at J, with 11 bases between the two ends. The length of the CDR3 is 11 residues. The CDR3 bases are TGCAGCGTTGATTCGGGGGCCAAAGCTTTCTTT. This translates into CSVDSGAKAFF.

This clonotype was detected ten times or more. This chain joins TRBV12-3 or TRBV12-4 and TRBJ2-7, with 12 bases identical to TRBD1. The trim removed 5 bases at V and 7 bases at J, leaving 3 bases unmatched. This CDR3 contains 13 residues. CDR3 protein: CASSTGQGAEQYF. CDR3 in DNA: TGTGCCAGCAGTACGGGACAGGGGGCTGAGCAGTACTTC.

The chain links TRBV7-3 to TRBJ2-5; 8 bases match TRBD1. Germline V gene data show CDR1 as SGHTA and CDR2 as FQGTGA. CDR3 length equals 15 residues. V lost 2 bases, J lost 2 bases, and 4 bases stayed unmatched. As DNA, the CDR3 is TGTGCCAGCAGCTTAGGGACAGGCGAGCAAGAGACCCAGTACTTC. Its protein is CASSLGTGEQETQYF.

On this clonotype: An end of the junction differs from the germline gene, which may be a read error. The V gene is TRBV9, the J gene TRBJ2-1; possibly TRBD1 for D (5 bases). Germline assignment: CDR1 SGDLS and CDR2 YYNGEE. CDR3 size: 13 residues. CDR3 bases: TGTGCCAACAGCCCTCCCCAGGGTTATGAGCAGTTCTTC. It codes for CANSPPQGYEQFF.

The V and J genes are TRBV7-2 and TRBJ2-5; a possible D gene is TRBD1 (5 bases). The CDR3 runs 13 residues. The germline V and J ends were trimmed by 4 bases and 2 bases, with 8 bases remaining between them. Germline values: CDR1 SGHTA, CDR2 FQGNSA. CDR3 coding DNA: TGTGCCAGCAGCTACAGGACACAAGAGACCCAGTACTTC. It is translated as CASSYRTQETQYF.

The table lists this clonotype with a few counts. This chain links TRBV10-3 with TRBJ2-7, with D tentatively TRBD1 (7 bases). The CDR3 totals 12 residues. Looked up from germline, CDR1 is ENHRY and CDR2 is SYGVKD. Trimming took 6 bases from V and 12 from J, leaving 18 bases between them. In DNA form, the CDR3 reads TGTGCCATCAGCGACCCAGGGGGGCATCCGTACGTC. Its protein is CAISDPGGHPYV.

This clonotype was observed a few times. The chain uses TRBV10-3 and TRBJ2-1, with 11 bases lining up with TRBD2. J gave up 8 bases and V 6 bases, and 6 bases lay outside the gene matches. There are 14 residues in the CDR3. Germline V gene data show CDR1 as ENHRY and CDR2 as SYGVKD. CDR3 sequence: CAISLAGGQDEQFF. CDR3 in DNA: TGTGCCATCAGCCTAGCGGGAGGTCAGGATGAGCAGTTCTTC.

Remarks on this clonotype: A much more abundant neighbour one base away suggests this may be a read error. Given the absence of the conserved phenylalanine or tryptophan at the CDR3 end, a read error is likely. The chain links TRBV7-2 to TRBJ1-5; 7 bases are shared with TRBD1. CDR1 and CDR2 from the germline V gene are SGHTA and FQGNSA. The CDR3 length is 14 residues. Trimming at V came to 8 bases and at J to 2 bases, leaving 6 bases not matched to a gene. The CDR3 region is CASGGDSRNQPQHL. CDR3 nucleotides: TGTGCCAGCGGCGGGGACAGCCGCAATCAGCCCCAGCATTTA.

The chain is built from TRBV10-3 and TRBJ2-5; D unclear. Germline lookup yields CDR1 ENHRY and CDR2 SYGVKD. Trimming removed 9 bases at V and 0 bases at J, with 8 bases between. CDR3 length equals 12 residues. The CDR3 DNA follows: TGTGCCATTTCGGACGACCAAGAGACCCAGTACTTC. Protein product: CAISDDQETQYF.

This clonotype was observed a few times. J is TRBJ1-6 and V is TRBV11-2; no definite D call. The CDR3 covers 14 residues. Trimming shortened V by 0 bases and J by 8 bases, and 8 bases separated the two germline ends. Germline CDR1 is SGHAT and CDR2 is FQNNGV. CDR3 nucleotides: TGTGCCAGCAGCTTAGACAGAGGATATTCACCCCTCCACTTT. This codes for CASSLDRGYSPLHF. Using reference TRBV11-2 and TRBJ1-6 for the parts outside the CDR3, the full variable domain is EAGVAQSPRYKIIEKRQSVAFWCNPISGHATLYWYQQILGQGPKLLIQFQNNGVVDDSQLPKDRFSAERLKGVDSTLKIQPAKLEDSAVYLCASSLDRGYSPLHFGNGTRLTVT.

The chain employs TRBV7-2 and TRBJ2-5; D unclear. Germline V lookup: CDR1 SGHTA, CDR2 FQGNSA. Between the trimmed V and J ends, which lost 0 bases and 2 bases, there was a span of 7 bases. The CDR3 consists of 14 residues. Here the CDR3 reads CASSLAGLQETQYF. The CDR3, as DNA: TGTGCCAGCAGCTTAGCGGGGTTACAAGAGACCCAGTACTTC. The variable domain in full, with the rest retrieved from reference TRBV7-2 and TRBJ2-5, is GAGVSQSPSNKVTEKGKDVELRCDPISGHTALYWYRQSLGQGLEFLIYFQGNSAPDKSGLPSDRFSAERTGGSVSTLTIQRTQQEDSAVYLCASSLAGLQETQYFGPGTRLLVL.

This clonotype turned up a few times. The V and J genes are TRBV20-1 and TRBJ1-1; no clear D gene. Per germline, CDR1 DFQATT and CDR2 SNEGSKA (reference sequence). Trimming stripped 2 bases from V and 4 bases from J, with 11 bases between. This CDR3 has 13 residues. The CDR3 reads CSARKESPTEAFF. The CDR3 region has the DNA TGCAGTGCTAGAAAAGAGAGCCCCACTGAAGCTTTCTTT.

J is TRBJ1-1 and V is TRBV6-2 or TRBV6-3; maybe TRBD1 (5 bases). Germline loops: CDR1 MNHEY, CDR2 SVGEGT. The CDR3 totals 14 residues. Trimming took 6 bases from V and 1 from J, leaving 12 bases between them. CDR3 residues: CASRPITGNTEAFF. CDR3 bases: TGTGCCAGCAGACCTATAACAGGGAACACTGAAGCTTTCTTT.

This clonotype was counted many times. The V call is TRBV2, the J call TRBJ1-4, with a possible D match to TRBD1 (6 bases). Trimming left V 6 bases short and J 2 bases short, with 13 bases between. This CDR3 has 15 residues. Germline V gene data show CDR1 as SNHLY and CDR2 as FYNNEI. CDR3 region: CASRATGATNEKLFF. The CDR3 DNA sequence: TGTGCCAGCAGGGCGACAGGAGCGACTAATGAAAAACTGTTTTTT.

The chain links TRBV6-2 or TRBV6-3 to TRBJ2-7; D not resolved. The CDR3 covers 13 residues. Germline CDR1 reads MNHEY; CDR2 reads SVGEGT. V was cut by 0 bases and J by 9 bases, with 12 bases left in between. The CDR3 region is CASSYSKRIPQYV. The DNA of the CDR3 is TGTGCCAGCAGTTACTCGAAAAGGATCCCGCAGTACGTC.

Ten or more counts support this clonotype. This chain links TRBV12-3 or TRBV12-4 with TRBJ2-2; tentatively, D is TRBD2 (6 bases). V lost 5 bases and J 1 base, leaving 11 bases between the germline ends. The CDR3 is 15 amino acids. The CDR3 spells CASSQRAMNTGELFF. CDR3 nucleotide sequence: TGTGCCAGCAGTCAGCGGGCCATGAACACCGGGGAGCTGTTTTTT.

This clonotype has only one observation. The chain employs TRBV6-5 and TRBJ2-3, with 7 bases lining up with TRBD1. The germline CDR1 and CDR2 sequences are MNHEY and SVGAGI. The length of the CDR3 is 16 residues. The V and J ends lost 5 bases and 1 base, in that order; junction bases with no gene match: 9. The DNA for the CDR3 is TGTGCCAGCAGTAGACACAGGGGCTCAGGCACAGATACGCAGTATTTT. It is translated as CASSRHRGSGTDTQYF.

The CDR3 reads CASSAPSPLECYEQYV. The CDR3 nucleotides are TGTGCCAGCAGCGCCCCCAGTCCACTAGAATGTTACGAGCAGTACGTC. The chain employs TRBV9 and TRBJ2-7, with TRBD2 as a possible D gene (5 bases). The V and J ends lost 3 bases and 4 bases respectively, with 20 bases between them. The CDR3 sequence is 16 residues long. Germline CDR1 reads SGDLS; CDR2 reads YYNGEE.

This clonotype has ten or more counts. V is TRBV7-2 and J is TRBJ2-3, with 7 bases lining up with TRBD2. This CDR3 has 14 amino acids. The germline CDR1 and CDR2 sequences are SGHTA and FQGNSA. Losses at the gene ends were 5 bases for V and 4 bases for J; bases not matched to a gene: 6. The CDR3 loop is CASSLMTSPDTQYF. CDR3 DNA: TGTGCCAGCAGCCTTATGACTAGCCCAGATACGCAGTATTTT.

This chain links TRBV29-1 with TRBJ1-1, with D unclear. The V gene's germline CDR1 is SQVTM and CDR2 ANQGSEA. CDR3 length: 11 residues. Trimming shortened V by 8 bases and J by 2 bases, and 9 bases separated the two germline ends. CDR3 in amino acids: CSLGGNTEAFF. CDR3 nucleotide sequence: TGCAGCCTGGGAGGTAACACTGAAGCTTTCTTT.

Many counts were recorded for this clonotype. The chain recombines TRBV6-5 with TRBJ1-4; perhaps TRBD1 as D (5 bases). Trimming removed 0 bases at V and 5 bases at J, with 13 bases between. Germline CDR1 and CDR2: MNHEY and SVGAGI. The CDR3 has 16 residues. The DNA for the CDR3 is TGTGCCAGCAGTTACTCCGGGGGACGGAGGAATGAAAAACTGTTTTTT. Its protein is CASSYSGGRRNEKLFF.